These 13 T cell receptor beta chains originate from one sample sequenced in a study of blood T cell repertoires in COVID-19. Sequencing used immunoSEQ multiplex PCR; TCRdb keeps in-frame clones, though not all of them. The top ten clones hold roughly 1% of a sample with hundreds of thousands of clones, nearly 90% of them seen once. The sequenced sample was peripheral blood. The receptors shown here come from a woman aged 40 to 49 with COVID-19, enrolled during active disease.

The V and J genes are TRBV27 and TRBJ1-5; 10 bases map to TRBD1. V gave up 6 bases and J gave up 6 bases; unmatched junction bases: 8. The CDR3 is 15 residues long. Per germline, CDR1 MNHEY and CDR2 SMNVEV (reference sequence). The CDR3 DNA reads as TGTGCCAGCAGAGTGACAGGGGGCCAGGGTCAGCCCCAGCATTTT. Amino acid sequence: CASRVTGGQGQPQHF.

This chain uses TRBV18 with TRBJ1-1; TRBD1 agrees at 10 bases. Germline CDR1 reads KGHSH; CDR2 reads LQKENI. This CDR3 region has 14 residues. The V gene end was trimmed by 6 bases and the J gene end by 5 bases; junction bases not matched to a gene: 6. The CDR3 coding sequence is TGTGCCAGCTCTCCAGGGACAGGGGTTACTGAAGCTTTCTTT. Protein product: CASSPGTGVTEAFF.

The J gene is TRBJ2-3, the V gene TRBV27; D is unclear. CDR3 length: 14 residues. The germline V gene has CDR1 MNHEY and CDR2 SMNVEV (reference sequence). Deletions cut 5 bases from V and 2 bases from J, with 11 bases between. The CDR3 protein is CASSPRWPTDTQYF. The CDR3 DNA reads as TGTGCCAGCAGTCCCCGTTGGCCCACAGATACGCAGTATTTT.

The genes are TRBV5-1 and TRBJ1-2; 8 bases align to TRBD1. The CDR3 is 17 amino acids. V lost 1 base and J lost 0; bases outside the gene matches: 8. The V gene's germline CDR1 is SGHRS and CDR2 YFSETQ. CDR3 DNA: TGCGCCAGCAGCTTGTACCGAACAGGGGGTGCTAACTATGGCTACACCTTC. Translation: CASSLYRTGGANYGYTF.

The chain recombines TRBV19 with TRBJ2-2; 9 nucleotides agree with TRBD1. V shed 3 bases, J shed 2 bases, and the junction held 4 bases outside the gene matches. The V gene's germline CDR1 is LNHDA and CDR2 SQIVND (reference sequence). CDR3 length: 16 residues. CDR3 DNA: TGTGCCAGTAGTATGGGGACAGGGTACAACACCGGGGAGCTGTTTTTT. Translated: CASSMGTGYNTGELFF.

V gene TRBV10-3 combines with J gene TRBJ2-3, with a possible D match to TRBD2 (6 bases). Trimming removed 11 bases from V and 2 bases from J, with 17 bases in between. This CDR3 contains 14 residues. Germline assignment: CDR1 ENHRY and CDR2 SYGVKD. The CDR3 spells CAVTPGLNTDTQYF. DNA for the CDR3: TGTGCCGTGACGCCGGGACTTAACACAGATACGCAGTATTTT.

This clone has only one observation. The chain couples TRBV11-2 to TRBJ2-5; 7 positions agree with TRBD2. Looked up from germline, CDR1 is SGHAT and CDR2 is FQNNGV. CDR3 length: 14 residues. With 3 bases clipped from V and 6 bases from J, the junction kept 7 bases outside the gene matches. The CDR3 DNA sequence: TGTGCCAGCAGCTTTGTCGGCGGGAGACAGACCCAGTACTTC. This encodes CASSFVGGRQTQYF.

This clone was seen just once. This chain uses TRBV9 with TRBJ1-5; tentative D call: TRBD1 (5 bases). This CDR3 is 15 amino acids long. CDR1 and CDR2 from the germline V gene are SGDLS and YYNGEE. The V gene lost 0 bases and the J gene lost 3 bases, with 10 bases spanning the gap. The CDR3 region is CASSVGTGDNQPQHF. Here the CDR3 DNA reads TGTGCCAGCAGCGTAGGTACAGGAGACAATCAGCCCCAGCATTTT.

The J gene is TRBJ2-7, the V gene TRBV10-3; no firm D call. Trimming cost V 1 base and J 1 base, with 8 bases left between them. The CDR3 spans 14 residues. Germline V gene data show CDR1 as ENHRY and CDR2 as SYGVKD. CDR3: CAISEFGDSYEQYF. The CDR3 region has the DNA TGTGCCATCAGTGAGTTCGGAGATTCCTACGAGCAGTACTTC.

The chain has TRBV6-6 and TRBJ2-5; D is ambiguous. CDR1 MNHNY and CDR2 SVGAGI come from the germline V gene (reference sequence). The ends were cut back, 2 bases at V and 5 bases at J, with 15 bases in the middle. This CDR3 has 15 residues. CDR3 loop: CASSYISSLTETQYF. CDR3 nucleotides: TGTGCCAGCAGTTACATTTCATCCCTAACGGAGACCCAGTACTTC.

The J gene is TRBJ1-2, the V gene TRBV29-1; no clear D gene. The CDR3 contains 13 residues. The germline V gene encodes CDR1 SQVTM and CDR2 ANQGSEA. Trimming left V 7 bases short and J 6 bases short, with 18 bases between. The DNA of the CDR3 is TGCAGCGCCGTGGTCGGGAAGGTGGATGGCTACACCTTC. Its protein product is CSAVVGKVDGYTF.

The V gene is TRBV25-1, the J gene TRBJ1-3, with a weak D call TRBD1 (5 bases). The V end was cut by 4 bases, the J end by 4 bases, with 11 bases between. Germline lookup yields CDR1 MGHDK and CDR2 SYGVNS. This CDR3 is 14 amino acids long. The CDR3 region is CASSVGAGGNTIYF. CDR3 bases: TGTGCCAGCAGTGTTGGGGCAGGAGGAAACACCATATATTTT.

This clone was observed a single time. The gene calls are TRBV9 and TRBJ1-2, with 7 bases identical to TRBD1. This CDR3 spans 15 amino acids. Trimming removed 0 bases from V and 5 bases from J; junction bases left unmatched: 7. CDR1 is SGDLS, CDR2 YYNGEE, per germline. CDR3 nucleotide sequence: TGTGCCAGCAGCGTAGGACAGGGCGGACGGTATGGCTACACCTTC. Protein sequence: CASSVGQGGRYGYTF.